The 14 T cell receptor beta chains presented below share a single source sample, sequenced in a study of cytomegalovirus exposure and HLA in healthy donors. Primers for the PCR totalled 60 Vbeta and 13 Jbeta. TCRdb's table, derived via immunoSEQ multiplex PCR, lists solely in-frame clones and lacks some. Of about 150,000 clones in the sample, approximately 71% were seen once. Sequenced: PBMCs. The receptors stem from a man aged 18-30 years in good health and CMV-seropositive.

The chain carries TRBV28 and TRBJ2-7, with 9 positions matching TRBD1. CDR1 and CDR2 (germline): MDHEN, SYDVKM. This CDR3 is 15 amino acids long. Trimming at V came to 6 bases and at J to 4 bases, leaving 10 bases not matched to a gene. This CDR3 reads CASRGPGQGKYEQYF. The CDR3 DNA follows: TGTGCCAGCAGGGGACCGGGACAGGGTAAATACGAGCAGTACTTC.

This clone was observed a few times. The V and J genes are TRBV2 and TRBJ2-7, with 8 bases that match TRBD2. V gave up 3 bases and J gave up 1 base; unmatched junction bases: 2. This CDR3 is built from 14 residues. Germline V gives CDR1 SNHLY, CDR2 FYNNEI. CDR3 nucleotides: TGTGCCAGCAGTGACACTAGCGGTTCCTACGAGCAGTACTTC. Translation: CASSDTSGSYEQYF.

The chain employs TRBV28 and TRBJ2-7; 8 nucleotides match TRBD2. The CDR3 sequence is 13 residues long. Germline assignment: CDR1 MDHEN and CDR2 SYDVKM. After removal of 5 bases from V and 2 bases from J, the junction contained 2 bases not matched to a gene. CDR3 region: CASSVGLAYEQYF. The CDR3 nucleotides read TGTGCCAGCAGTGTGGGACTAGCCTACGAGCAGTACTTC.

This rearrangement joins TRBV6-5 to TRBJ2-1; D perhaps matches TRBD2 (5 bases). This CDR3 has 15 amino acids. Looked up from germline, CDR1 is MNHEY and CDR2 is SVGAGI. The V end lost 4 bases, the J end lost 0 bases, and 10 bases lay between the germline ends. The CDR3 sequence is CASSSSGDSYNEQFF. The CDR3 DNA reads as TGTGCCAGCAGTTCCAGCGGCGACTCCTACAATGAGCAGTTCTTC.

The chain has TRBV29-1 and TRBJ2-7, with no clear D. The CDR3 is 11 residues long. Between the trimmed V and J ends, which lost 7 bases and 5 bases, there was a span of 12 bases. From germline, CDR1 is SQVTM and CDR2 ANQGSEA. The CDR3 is CSAAEVHEQYF. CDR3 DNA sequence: TGCAGCGCCGCGGAAGTCCACGAGCAGTACTTC.

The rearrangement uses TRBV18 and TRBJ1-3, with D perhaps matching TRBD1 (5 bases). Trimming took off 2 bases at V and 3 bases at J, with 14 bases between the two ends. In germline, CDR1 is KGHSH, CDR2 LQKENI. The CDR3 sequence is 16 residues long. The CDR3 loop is CASSPVQARSGNTIYF. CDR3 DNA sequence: TGTGCCAGCTCACCAGTACAGGCTCGAAGTGGAAACACCATATATTTT.

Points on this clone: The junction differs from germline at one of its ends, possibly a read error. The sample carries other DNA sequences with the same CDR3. The CDR3 nucleotides read TGTGCCAGCAGTCGACAGGGGGCTAGATCTGAAGCTTTCTTC. It encodes CASSRQGARSEAFF. V is TRBV7-3 and J is TRBJ1-1, with 10 bases matching TRBD1. Germline CDR1 is SGHTA and CDR2 is FQGTGA. This CDR3 has 14 amino acids.

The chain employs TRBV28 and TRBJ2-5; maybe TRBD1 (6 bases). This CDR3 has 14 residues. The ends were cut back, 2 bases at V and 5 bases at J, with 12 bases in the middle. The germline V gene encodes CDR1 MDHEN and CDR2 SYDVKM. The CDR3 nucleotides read TGTGCCAGCAGTTTAAGTACAGGGTGGGAGACCCAGTACTTC. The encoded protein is CASSLSTGWETQYF.

This CDR3 reads CASSVAPGSEQFF. CDR3 nucleotide sequence: TGTGCCAGCAGCGTAGCTCCAGGAAGTGAGCAGTTCTTC. V usage is TRBV9 and J usage is TRBJ2-1; D is unresolved. Trimming took off 0 bases at V and 9 bases at J, with 10 bases between the two ends. The CDR3 sequence is 13 residues long. Germline assignment: CDR1 SGDLS and CDR2 YYNGEE.

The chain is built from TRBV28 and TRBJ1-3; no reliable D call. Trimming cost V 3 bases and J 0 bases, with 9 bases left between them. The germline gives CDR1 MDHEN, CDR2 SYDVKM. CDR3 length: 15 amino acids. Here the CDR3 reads CASSFEVRSGNTIYF. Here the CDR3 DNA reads TGTGCCAGCAGTTTTGAGGTCCGCTCTGGAAACACCATATATTTT.

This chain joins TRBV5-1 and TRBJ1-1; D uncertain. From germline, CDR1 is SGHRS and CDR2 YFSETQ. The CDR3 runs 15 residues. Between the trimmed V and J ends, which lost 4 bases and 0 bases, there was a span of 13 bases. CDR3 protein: CASSDQGRMNTEAFF. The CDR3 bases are TGCGCCAGCAGCGACCAAGGGAGGATGAACACTGAAGCTTTCTTT.

This CDR3 reads CASSSLTGPYEQYF. For the CDR3, the DNA is TGTGCCAGTAGTAGCCTGACAGGGCCCTACGAGCAGTACTTC. The chain couples TRBV19 to TRBJ2-7, with 7 bases matching TRBD1. The V and J ends lost 4 bases and 2 bases, in that order; junction bases with no gene match: 5. Germline CDR1 is LNHDA and CDR2 is SQIVND (reference sequence). The CDR3 has 14 amino acids.

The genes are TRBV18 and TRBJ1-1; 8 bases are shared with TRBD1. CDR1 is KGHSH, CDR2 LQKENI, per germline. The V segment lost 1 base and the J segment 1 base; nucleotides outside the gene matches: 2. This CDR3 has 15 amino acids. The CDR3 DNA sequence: TGTGCCAGCTCACCACGACAGGGGAAGAACACTGAAGCTTTCTTT. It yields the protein CASSPRQGKNTEAFF.

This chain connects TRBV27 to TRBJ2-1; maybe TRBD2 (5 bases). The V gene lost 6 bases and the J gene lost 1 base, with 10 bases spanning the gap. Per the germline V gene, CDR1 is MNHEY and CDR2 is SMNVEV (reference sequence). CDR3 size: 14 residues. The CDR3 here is CASRSGSSYNEQFF. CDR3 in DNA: TGTGCCAGCAGATCTGGGAGTTCCTACAATGAGCAGTTCTTC.